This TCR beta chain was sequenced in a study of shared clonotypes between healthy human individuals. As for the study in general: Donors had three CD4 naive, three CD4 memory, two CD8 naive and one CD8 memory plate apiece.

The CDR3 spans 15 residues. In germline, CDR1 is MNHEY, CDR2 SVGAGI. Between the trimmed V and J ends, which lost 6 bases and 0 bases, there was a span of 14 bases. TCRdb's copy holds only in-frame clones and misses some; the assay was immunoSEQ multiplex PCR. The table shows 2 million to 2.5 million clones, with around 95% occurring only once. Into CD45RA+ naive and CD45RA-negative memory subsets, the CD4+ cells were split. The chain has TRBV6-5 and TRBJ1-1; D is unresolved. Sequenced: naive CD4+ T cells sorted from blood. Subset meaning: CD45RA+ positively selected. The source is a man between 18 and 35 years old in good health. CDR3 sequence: CASRLPGPMNTEAFF. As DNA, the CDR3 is TGTGCCAGCAGGCTACCCGGTCCCATGAACACTGAAGCTTTCTTT.